The 5 T cell receptor beta chains presented below share a single source sample, sequenced in a study of T cells in Graves' hyperthyroidism and ophthalmopathy. The TCR beta CDR3 regions underwent amplification using RNA transcripts as the source. TCR CDR3 regions were first amplified by RT-PCR with HTBI primers. TCRdb used MiXCR to reprocess the multiplex PCR reads, holding one entry per CDR3 protein. The table records nearly 600,000 distinct CDR3 sequences, around 14% of them present only once. The sequenced sample consisted of blood. The receptor source for this set is a woman aged 25 to 45 with Graves' hyperthyroidism that later progressed to Graves' ophthalmopathy.

The chain couples TRBV5-1 to TRBJ2-1, with a tentative D call TRBD2 (6 bases). Germline V gene lookup returns CDR1 SGHRS and CDR2 YFSETQ. This CDR3 spans 15 amino acids. Between the trimmed V and J ends, which lost 4 bases and 2 bases, there was a span of 13 bases. The CDR3 spells CASSHRETPYNEQFF. The CDR3 DNA sequence: TGCGCCAGCAGCCACCGGGAGACCCCCTACAATGAGCAGTTCTTC. The variable domain in full, with the rest retrieved from reference TRBV5-1 and TRBJ2-1, is KAGVTQTPRYLIKTRGQQVTLSCSPISGHRSVSWYQQTPGQGLQFLFEYFSETQRNKGNFPGRFSGRQFSNSRSEMNVSTLELGDSALYLCASSHRETPYNEQFFGPGTRLTVL.

This clonotype occurred a few times. The V call is TRBV6-1, the J call TRBJ2-1, with 13 bases identical to TRBD2. The CDR3 is 17 amino acids. The J segment lost 5 bases and the V segment lost 6 bases, leaving 10 bases of the junction unmatched. Germline assignment: CDR1 MNHNS and CDR2 SASEGT. CDR3 in amino acids: CASSPGTSGIRNNEQFF. CDR3 nucleotide sequence: TGTGCCAGCAGCCCCGGGACTAGCGGGATCCGGAACAATGAGCAGTTCTTC.

This clonotype was found many times. The chain combines TRBV6-2 or TRBV6-3 with TRBJ2-1; 8 bases align to TRBD2. The germline V gene encodes CDR1 MNHEY and CDR2 SVGEGT. Trimming cost V 1 base and J 10 bases; bases outside gene matches: 9. CDR3 length: 15 residues. The DNA for the CDR3 is TGTGCCAGCAGTTACTTGGCCAGCGGGAGCACCGAGCAGTTCTTC. It specifies CASSYLASGSTEQFF.

This clonotype came up many times. CDR3: CASSSLDRADTQYF. CDR3 in DNA: TGTGCCAGCAGTTCCTTGGACAGGGCAGATACGCAGTATTTT. The V and J genes are TRBV6-2 or TRBV6-3 and TRBJ2-3; 8 bases match TRBD1. J was trimmed by 4 bases and V by 4 bases; bases with no gene match: 4. Germline CDR1 is MNHEY and CDR2 is SVGEGT. CDR3 size: 14 residues.

On this clonotype itself: This may come from a read error, since a much larger clone is one base off. The V gene is TRBV6-5, the J gene TRBJ2-5; maybe TRBD1 (6 bases). The CDR3 totals 13 residues. The germline V gene encodes CDR1 MNHEY and CDR2 SVGAGI. In DNA, the CDR3 is TGTGCCAACAGTTACAGCAGGGACACGCCCCAGTACTTC. Translating gives CANSYSRDTPQYF.